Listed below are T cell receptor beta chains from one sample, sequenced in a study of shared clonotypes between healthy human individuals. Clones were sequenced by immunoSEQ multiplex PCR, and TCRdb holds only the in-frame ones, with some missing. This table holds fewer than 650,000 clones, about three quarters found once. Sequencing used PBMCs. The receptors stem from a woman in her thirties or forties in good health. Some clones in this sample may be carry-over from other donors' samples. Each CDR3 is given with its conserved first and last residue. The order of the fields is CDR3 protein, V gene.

CDR3aa: CASSQAGTSTDTQYF
v_gene: TRBV4-3

CDR3aa: CASSPDGTPAREQYF
v_gene: TRBV5-1

CDR3aa: CASSFGRLAGSYEQYF
v_gene: TRBV27

CDR3aa: CASSFRGGNTEAFF
v_gene: TRBV27

CDR3aa: CASTPWQGSNYGYTF
v_gene: TRBV28

CDR3aa: CAWSVIPDYGYTF
v_gene: TRBV30

CDR3aa: CASRERGGTEAFF
v_gene: TRBV27

CDR3aa: CASSQEVFDEQFF
v_gene: TRBV4-3

CDR3aa: CASSPDSTSYEQYF
v_gene: TRBV18

CDR3aa: CAIKSEGGPSYNEQFF
v_gene: TRBV10-3

CDR3aa: CASSSLAGDDEQYF
v_gene: TRBV5-1

CDR3aa: CASSDRRGGYTF
v_gene: TRBV2

CDR3aa: CASRSLTGAYGYTF
v_gene: TRBV13

CDR3aa: CASSLGSLRPQHF
v_gene: TRBV7-2

CDR3aa: CASSKGVNLSGNTIYF
v_gene: TRBV5-1

CDR3aa: CASSIGTGIFEQYF
v_gene: TRBV19

CDR3aa: CASSATGQETQYF
v_gene: TRBV10-1

CDR3aa: CASSYDGGQPQHF
v_gene: TRBV5-1

CDR3aa: CASSARQGAREKLFF
v_gene: TRBV27

CDR3aa: CASIVMAGLVEQYF
v_gene: TRBV6-1

CDR3aa: CASSHRVGELFF
v_gene: TRBV11-2

CDR3aa: CAWSTGLAGAGDEQYF
v_gene: TRBV30

CDR3aa: CAWAEDTTYNSPLHF
v_gene: TRBV30

CDR3aa: CASSLGLQVGELFF
v_gene: TRBV5-1

CDR3aa: CASSESPAGAREQYF
v_gene: TRBV2

CDR3aa: CASSPRSATNEKLFF
v_gene: TRBV18

CDR3aa: CASSPGTGGTEAFF
v_gene: TRBV18

CDR3aa: CSVGGGSGSYEQYF
v_gene: TRBV29-1

CDR3aa: CASRPTGRSPYEQYF
v_gene: TRBV28

CDR3aa: CASSVEAGQGGTGELFF
v_gene: TRBV9

CDR3aa: CASSPGTGGRYGYTF
v_gene: TRBV27

CDR3aa: CASSLHGKPQSRANVLTF
v_gene: TRBV7-7

CDR3aa: CASSFAGNNEQFF
v_gene: TRBV27

CDR3aa: CASSYRAEYLGGYTF
v_gene: TRBV5-1

CDR3aa: CASSQDVAGGVNQPQHF
v_gene: TRBV4-3

CDR3aa: CASTIAGGPTDTQYF
v_gene: TRBV5-4

CDR3aa: CASSQSSGRYQDTQYF
v_gene: TRBV7-9

CDR3aa: CASSLVAASLAGDSLLYEQYF
v_gene: TRBV27

CDR3aa: CASRASGNTGELFF
v_gene: TRBV6-1

CDR3aa: CASSPKPTGPDTGELFF
v_gene: TRBV5-1

CDR3aa: CASGTIKYEQYF
v_gene: TRBV27

CDR3aa: CASSELGSGTSRYF
v_gene: TRBV2

CDR3aa: CASSLESNQPQHF
v_gene: TRBV7-2

CDR3aa: CASSYFQGGETQYF
v_gene: TRBV6-5

CDR3aa: CASSLSGSNTIYF
v_gene: TRBV5-1

CDR3aa: CASSPKPPGQEDEQFF
v_gene: TRBV5-4

CDR3aa: CASSLGTGGYNEQFF
v_gene: TRBV18

CDR3aa: CSVATLEETQYF
v_gene: TRBV29-1